This T cell receptor beta chain was captured in a study of blood T cells in healthy people across ages. Primers used in a second PCR of about 7 to 12 cycles were a sample-barcoded 5' primer and a J-beta primer mix. Every sample returned 3 million or more CDR3-containing paired-end reads. TCRdb fed the 5' RACE reads into MiXCR, producing one record per CDR3 protein. The table lists hundreds of thousands of distinct CDR3 sequences, about 20% of them singletons. Caucasian individuals from Russia who were healthy and aged roughly 6 to 95 acted as donors. This clonotype was recorded once. What it recognizes is unknown. Points from the study as a whole: Older age went with lower TCR beta diversity per million T cells, in a roughly linear way. No conclusive comparison of naive versus antigen-experienced cells was possible with unsorted PBMCs.

The CDR3 runs 12 residues. V gave up 2 bases and J gave up 7 bases, with 11 bases separating them. The V gene's germline CDR1 is DFQATT and CDR2 SNEGSKA (reference sequence). Material for sequencing was blood. This TCR derives from a man aged 70-80 years in good health. V is TRBV20-1 and J is TRBJ1-2, with D possibly TRBD1 on 6 matching bases. This CDR3 reads CSARNRARGYTF. The CDR3 coding sequence is TGCAGTGCTAGAAACAGGGCGCGTGGCTACACCTTC.